This note documents a single T cell receptor beta chain sequence. Its antigen is still unknown. A CD45RA-negative memory subset and a CD45RA+ naive subset were separated from the CD4+ cells. The data were taken from a study of shared clonotypes between healthy human individuals. Notes on the study in general: Estimated richness was generally greater in naive than memory subsets. Clonotypes not shared had lower generation probabilities than those common to all four donors.

Every subset had its genomic DNA shared out evenly among several immunoSEQ plates. Clones were read by immunoSEQ multiplex PCR, and TCRdb kept only the in-frame ones, dropping some. The table lists 2 million to 2.5 million clones, 80% to 95% of them singletons. Germline V gene lookup returns CDR1 MGHDK and CDR2 SYGVNS. This CDR3 region has 14 residues. Trimming cost V 6 bases and J 4 bases; bases outside gene matches: 2. Material for sequencing was naive CD4+ T cells from PBMCs. This sample's subset: CD45RA+ positively selected. The chain couples TRBV25-1 to TRBJ1-3; 11 bases line up with TRBD1. The receptor was derived from a man in his late teens or twenties in good health. Some clones in this sample may be carry-over from other donors' samples. Here the CDR3 reads CASRDRGPGNTIYF. In DNA, the CDR3 is TGTGCCAGCAGGGACAGGGGGCCGGGAAACACCATATATTTT.